This is a list of T cell receptor beta chains from one sample in a study of blood T cell repertoires in COVID-19. Clones were sequenced by immunoSEQ multiplex PCR, and TCRdb holds only the in-frame ones, with some missing. Of 250,000 or so clones in the sample, approximately 83% were seen once. The sequenced sample was peripheral blood. The receptor source for this set is a young man who had recovered from COVID-19. Each CDR3 is given with its conserved first and last residue. Fields, in order: clone size, D gene, J gene, V gene, CDR3 length, CDR3 DNA, CDR3 protein. The D gene is left open where the match is weak. A row's size may be missing; if present it is once, few, many or a size class.

>NA|NA|TRBJ1-5|TRBV28|14
TGTGCCAGCAGTTCCCCGCCGGAGTCTCAGCCCCAGCATTTT
CASSSPPESQPQHF
>NA|NA|TRBJ1-5|TRBV19|15
TGTGCCAGTAGCTACCGGGGGGGGAGCAATCAGCCCCAGCATTTT
CASSYRGGSNQPQHF
>few|NA|TRBJ1-1|TRBV10-2|15
TGCGCCAGCAGCGGCCACAGGGTTATGAACACTGAAGCTTTCTTT
CASSGHRVMNTEAFF
>NA|TRBD1|TRBJ1-6|TRBV4-1|18
TGCGCCAGCAGCCAAGATGCAGGGGGCGCAAGAAGGGGTTCACCCCTCCACTTT
CASSQDAGGARRGSPLHF
>NA|NA|TRBJ2-6|TRBV4-1|16
TGCGCCAGCAGCCAAACACGGGAGACTGGGGCCAACGTCCTGACTTTC
CASSQTRETGANVLTF
>NA|NA|TRBJ2-2|TRBV29-1|14
TGCAGCGTTGAGGGCGGGGCGGACACCGGGGAGCTGTTTTTT
CSVEGGADTGELFF
>NA|TRBD2|TRBJ2-3|TRBV10-1|14
TGCGCCAGCAGTGAGAGCGGGGGTGGGGATACGCAGTATTTT
CASSESGGGDTQYF
>NA|NA|TRBJ2-5|TRBV10-3|17
TGTGCCATCAGTGAGGCCAAAAACGTGGGAGGTCAAGAGACCCAGTACTTC
CAISEAKNVGGQETQYF
>NA|TRBD1|TRBJ1-2|TRBV4-2|16
TGTGCCAGCAGCCCCCAAGACAGGGGATCTAACTATGGCTACACCTTC
CASSPQDRGSNYGYTF
>NA|NA|TRBJ1-1|TRBV7-8|14
TGTGCCAGCAGCTTGGGGGGGATGAACACTGAAGCTTTCTTT
CASSLGGMNTEAFF
>NA|NA|TRBJ2-1|TRBV7-9|12
TGTGCCAGCAGCGACAACAGTGGAGAGCAGTTCTTC
CASSDNSGEQFF
>NA|NA|TRBJ2-3|TRBV5-1|13
TGCGCCAGCAGCTTGGCCGGGACAGATACGCAGTATTTT
CASSLAGTDTQYF
>NA|TRBD2|TRBJ2-1|TRBV18|16
TGTGCCAGCTCACCACGCCTAGCGGGGCGGCGCGATGAGCAGTTCTTC
CASSPRLAGRRDEQFF
>NA|TRBD1|TRBJ2-7|TRBV5-5|14
TGTGCCAGCAGCCGGACAGGGGGCGGCTACGAGCAGTACTTC
CASSRTGGGYEQYF
>NA|TRBD1|TRBJ2-3|TRBV4-1|14
TGCGCCAGCAGACCGACAGGGCTGAGGGGTACGCAGTATTTT
CASRPTGLRGTQYF
>once|TRBD1|TRBJ1-2|TRBV28|15
TGTGCCAGCAGTTTGCCCCTTCGGACAGGGAATGGCTACACCTTC
CASSLPLRTGNGYTF
>NA|TRBD1|TRBJ2-3|TRBV11-3|14
TGTGCCAGCAGGGAGGACAGGGACACAGATACGCAGTATTTT
CASREDRDTDTQYF
>NA|NA|TRBJ1-2|TRBV20-1|14
TGCAGTGCTAGTCCAGGGGACGCGAGCTATGGCTACACCTTC
CSASPGDASYGYTF
>NA|TRBD2|TRBJ2-3|TRBV7-9|16
TGTGCCAGCAGCTTCGATCGGCGGGGGGGCCCGGATACGCAGTATTTT
CASSFDRRGGPDTQYF
>NA|NA|TRBJ1-3|TRBV5-1|15
TGCGCCAGCAGCTCAACAGGCCTCTCTGGAAACACCATATATTTT
CASSSTGLSGNTIYF
>NA|NA|TRBJ2-1|TRBV6-1|15
TGTGCCAGCAGTGAAGCGGGGGGGCGGTCCCATGAGCAGTTCTTC
CASSEAGGRSHEQFF
>NA|TRBD1|TRBJ2-7|TRBV5-1|13
TGCGCCAGCAGCTTCAGGACAGGTCGCGAGCAGTACTTC
CASSFRTGREQYF
>once|NA|TRBJ1-3|TRBV6-5|14
TGTGCCAGCAGATTGACAGGATTTGGAAACACCATATATTTT
CASRLTGFGNTIYF
>NA|TRBD2|TRBJ2-2|TRBV10-3|16
TGTGCCATCAGTGAGTCGGGACTAGCGAACACCGGGGAGCTGTTTTTT
CAISESGLANTGELFF
>NA|TRBD1|TRBJ1-1|TRBV19|14
TGTGCCAGTAGTAGGACAGCAGGGGGCACTGAAGCTTTCTTT
CASSRTAGGTEAFF
>NA|NA|TRBJ1-6|TRBV28|14
TGTGCCAGCAGGAAATTCAACACCTATTCACCCCTCCACTTT
CASRKFNTYSPLHF
>NA|NA|TRBJ1-3|TRBV9|16
TGTGCCAGCAGCGGACCGACAGCGAGCTCTGGAAACACCATATATTTT
CASSGPTASSGNTIYF
>NA|TRBD1|TRBJ2-1|TRBV5-1|15
TGCGCCAGCAGCCTGGAAGGGGGCCTATTCAATGAGCAGTTCTTC
CASSLEGGLFNEQFF
>once|NA|TRBJ2-5|TRBV7-2|15
TGTGCCAGCAGCCTGACACGAACCGTCCTAGAGACCCAGTACTTC
CASSLTRTVLETQYF
>NA|TRBD1|TRBJ2-5|TRBV6-1|18
TGTGCCAGCAGTGAACGAAAACTGGGACAGAATAATCAAGAGACCCAGTACTTC
CASSERKLGQNNQETQYF